These T cell receptor beta chains were read from a single sample in a study of blood T cell repertoires in COVID-19. The protocol was immunoSEQ multiplex PCR, while the TCRdb copy is restricted to in-frame clones and leaves out a portion. There are about 260,000 clones in the sample; more than 75% occur only once, and about 9.2% lies in the top ten. The source material was peripheral blood. All receptors come from a man in his forties or fifties who had recovered from COVID-19. CDR3s include the opening cysteine and the closing phenylalanine or tryptophan. The D gene is left open where the match is weak. Some rows mark clone size as missing; the rest say once, few, many or name a class of expanded clone.

TRBD1 | - | TRBJ1-6 | TRBV27 | CASSLTGGSPLHF | TGTGCCAGCAGTTTAACAGGGGGATCACCCCTCCACTTT
TRBD2 | - | TRBJ2-3 | TRBV7-2 | CASSYEGLGSTDTQYF | TGTGCCAGCAGCTATGAGGGACTAGGAAGCACAGATACGCAGTATTTT
- | - | TRBJ1-1 | TRBV7-9 | CASSVDRSDTEAFF | TGTGCCAGCAGCGTAGACAGGTCTGACACTGAAGCTTTCTTT
- | - | TRBJ1-2 | TRBV29-1 | CSVEGGRYGYTF | TGCAGCGTTGAAGGGGGCCGGTATGGCTACACCTTC
- | - | TRBJ2-2 | TRBV27 | CASRSRGLSAGELFF | TGTGCCAGCAGATCACGCGGGCTATCGGCGGGGGAGCTGTTTTTT
- | once | TRBJ2-3 | TRBV11-2 | CASSLGVNTQYF | TGTGCCAGCAGCTTAGGTGTTAATACGCAGTATTTT
TRBD1 | once | TRBJ2-7 | TRBV28 | CASSFMGGQVRSYEQYF | TGTGCCAGCAGTTTCATGGGGGGACAGGTCAGGTCCTACGAGCAGTACTTC
TRBD2 | - | TRBJ2-7 | TRBV27 | CASRVAGVSSGEQYF | TGTGCCAGCAGAGTAGCGGGCGTAAGCTCGGGCGAGCAGTACTTC
- | once | TRBJ2-7 | TRBV6-2/TRBV6-3 | CASSTAQGPSSYEQYF | TGTGCCAGCAGTACCGCACAGGGTCCTAGCTCCTACGAGCAGTACTTC
- | - | TRBJ1-5 | TRBV11-2 | CASSWGQGYNQPQHF | TGTGCCAGCAGCTGGGGCCAGGGCTACAATCAGCCCCAGCATTTT
- | - | TRBJ2-3 | TRBV7-2 | CASTPRTGSTDTQYF | TGTGCCAGCACCCCCAGGACGGGGAGCACAGATACGCAGTATTTT
- | - | TRBJ1-2 | TRBV10-3 | CAIGWGAYNYGYTF | TGTGCCATTGGGTGGGGCGCCTATAACTATGGCTACACCTTC
- | once | TRBJ1-2 | TRBV19 | CASNLGTSYGYTF | TGTGCCAGTAACCTGGGGACATCCTATGGCTACACCTTC
- | - | TRBJ2-1 | TRBV21-1 | CASSKVWTATTTTDYEQFF | TGTGCCAGCAGCAAAGTTTGGACAGCGACTACCACCACGGATTATGAGCAGTTCTTC
TRBD2 | - | TRBJ2-1 | TRBV7-8 | CASSLGSLAGVSEQFF | TGTGCCAGCAGCTTAGGTTCGCTAGCGGGGGTGTCCGAGCAGTTCTTC
TRBD2 | - | TRBJ2-7 | TRBV11-2 | CASSSILLTSGSYEQYF | TGTGCCAGCAGCTCCATACTATTGACTAGCGGGAGTTACGAGCAGTACTTC
- | - | TRBJ2-7 | TRBV19 | CASSTGTLQSREQYF | TGTGCCAGTAGTACCGGGACTTTACAGAGTCGCGAGCAGTACTTC
- | once | TRBJ2-2 | TRBV6-5 | CASSRSGGRTGELFF | TGTGCCAGCAGCCGATCAGGAGGTCGGACCGGGGAGCTGTTTTTT
- | - | TRBJ2-1 | TRBV7-9 | CASSPKREHNEQFF | TGTGCCAGCAGCCCAAAACGGGAACACAATGAGCAGTTCTTC
- | - | TRBJ1-5 | TRBV30 | CAWSTRGPQHF | TGTGCCTGGAGTACCCGGGGGCCCCAGCATTTT
TRBD2 | - | TRBJ2-5 | TRBV18 | CASSPQGLADQETQYF | TGTGCCAGCTCACCTCAGGGACTAGCGGACCAAGAGACCCAGTACTTC
- | - | TRBJ2-5 | TRBV14 | CASSHRLEKETQYF | TGTGCCAGCAGCCACCGACTGGAGAAAGAGACCCAGTACTTC
- | - | TRBJ1-4 | TRBV6-5 | CASSSRGESNEKLFF | TGTGCCAGCAGTTCCCGGGGAGAGAGTAATGAAAAACTGTTTTTT
TRBD2 | - | TRBJ2-2 | TRBV9 | CASSAARDYANTGELFF | TGTGCCAGCAGCGCCGCCCGGGACTACGCGAACACCGGGGAGCTGTTTTTT
- | - | TRBJ2-7 | TRBV7-2 | CASSTGLHYEQYF | TGTGCCAGCAGCACTGGACTTCACTACGAGCAGTACTTC
TRBD2 | - | TRBJ2-7 | TRBV27 | CASSLRLADSYEQYF | TGTGCCAGCAGTTTGCGTCTAGCGGACTCCTACGAGCAGTACTTC
TRBD1 | - | TRBJ1-4 | TRBV27 | CASSRISGTGKEKLFF | TGTGCCAGCAGTCGAATAAGCGGGACAGGGAAGGAAAAACTGTTTTTT
TRBD1 | - | TRBJ2-3 | TRBV7-2 | CASSSAGTGGYGDTQYF | TGTGCCAGCAGCTCCGCCGGGACAGGGGGGTATGGGGATACGCAGTATTTT
- | - | TRBJ2-1 | TRBV5-1 | CASTKNYNEQFF | TGCGCCAGCACTAAAAATTACAATGAGCAGTTCTTC
- | - | TRBJ1-4 | TRBV18 | CASSPGSSREKLFF | TGTGCCAGCTCGCCGGGTTCGAGCCGAGAAAAACTGTTTTTT
- | - | TRBJ2-1 | TRBV15 | CATSRGATSTEQFF | TGTGCCACCAGCAGAGGGGCGACTAGTACTGAGCAGTTCTTC
- | - | TRBJ1-3 | TRBV5-1 | CASRTRNRAFLRNTIYF | TGCGCCAGCAGGACCCGAAACAGGGCATTCTTAAGGAACACCATATATTTT
- | - | TRBJ2-6 | TRBV11-1 | CASKVGAGANVLTF | TGTGCCAGCAAGGTGGGCGCTGGGGCCAACGTCCTGACTTTC
- | - | TRBJ1-2 | TRBV29-1 | CSVERGDEVGYTF | TGCAGCGTTGAAAGGGGCGACGAGGTTGGCTACACCTTC
- | few | TRBJ1-2 | TRBV18 | CASSPLQGNNYGYTF | TGTGCCAGCTCACCGCTACAGGGTAATAACTATGGCTACACCTTC
TRBD1 | - | TRBJ1-6 | TRBV5-1 | CASTDGTGPNSPLHF | TGCGCCAGTACCGACGGGACAGGGCCCAATTCACCCCTCCACTTT
- | - | TRBJ2-3 | TRBV5-1 | CASSPDRPTSTDTQYF | TGCGCCAGCAGTCCCGACAGGCCCACTAGCACAGATACGCAGTATTTT